Below, 24 T cell receptor beta chains from the same sample are listed, as sequenced in a study of blood T cell repertoires in COVID-19. Assay: immunoSEQ multiplex PCR; the TCRdb copy retains only in-frame clones and omits some. This sample carries around 260,000 clones, approximately 89% of them seen once, and the ten largest clones take 2% to 2.5%. Specimen: peripheral blood. These receptors all stem from a woman under 40 with COVID-19, enrolled during active disease.

This clone was recorded only once. The chain carries TRBV9 and TRBJ2-5; 10 nucleotides align to TRBD1. The CDR3 has 15 residues. Trimming cost V 0 bases and J 4 bases; bases outside gene matches: 3. Germline loops: CDR1 SGDLS, CDR2 YYNGEE. This CDR3 is CASSVGGTGVETQYF. CDR3 nucleotide sequence: TGTGCCAGCAGCGTAGGAGGGACAGGGGTAGAGACCCAGTACTTC.

The chain links TRBV10-3 to TRBJ2-3; 13 bases line up with TRBD2. V lost 6 bases to trimming and J lost 6 bases; unmatched junction nucleotides: 6. Per germline, CDR1 ENHRY and CDR2 SYGVKD. The CDR3 totals 15 residues. CDR3 region: CAIRGTSGIWDTQYF. The DNA for the CDR3 is TGTGCCATCAGGGGGACTAGCGGGATATGGGATACGCAGTATTTT.

The rearrangement uses TRBV19 and TRBJ2-7, with TRBD1 matching over 10 bases. The CDR3 length is 14 residues. The trim removed 5 bases at V and 6 bases at J, leaving 7 bases unmatched. From germline, CDR1 is LNHDA and CDR2 SQIVND (reference sequence). The CDR3: CASSATGGKREQYF. The CDR3 DNA reads TGTGCCAGTAGTGCGACAGGGGGCAAGCGCGAGCAGTACTTC.

The genes are TRBV20-1 and TRBJ2-5; no definite D call. There are 10 residues in the CDR3. V was trimmed by 5 bases and J by 5 bases, leaving 6 bases between them. Germline assignment: CDR1 DFQATT and CDR2 SNEGSKA (reference sequence). The CDR3 loop is CSAYAETQYF. CDR3 DNA sequence: TGCAGTGCTTACGCGGAGACCCAGTACTTC.

This clone was observed a handful of times. The V gene is TRBV6-5, the J gene TRBJ1-5, with 7 bases fitting TRBD1. This CDR3 has 15 residues. From germline, CDR1 is MNHEY and CDR2 SVGAGI. J was trimmed by 3 bases and V by 5 bases; bases with no gene match: 7. CDR3 region: CASSPGTDNNQPQHF. Here the CDR3 DNA reads TGTGCCAGCAGTCCCGGGACAGACAACAATCAGCCCCAGCATTTT.

The genes are TRBV7-9 and TRBJ2-7, with 8 bases matching TRBD2. Germline V gives CDR1 SEHNR, CDR2 FQNEAQ (reference sequence). The junction had 2 bases not matched to a gene; V was cut back by 1 base and J by 0 bases. CDR3 size: 15 residues. CDR3 bases: TGTGCCAGCAGCTTAGGACTAGCGAACTCCTACGAGCAGTACTTC. This gives the protein CASSLGLANSYEQYF. Together with reference TRBV7-9 and TRBJ2-7, the CDR3 gives the full variable domain: DTGVSQNPRHKITKRGQNVTFRCDPISEHNRLYWYRQTLGQGPEFLTYFQNEAQLEKSRLLSDRFSAERPKGSFSTLEIQRTEQGDSAMYLCASSLGLANSYEQYFGPGTRLTVT.

This chain joins TRBV5-1 and TRBJ2-3; 8 bases align to TRBD1. CDR1 and CDR2 from the germline V gene are SGHRS and YFSETQ. This CDR3 spans 13 amino acids. The V gene end was trimmed by 4 bases and the J gene end by 8 bases; junction bases not matched to a gene: 6. The CDR3 reads CASSESGGGTQYF. The CDR3 bases are TGCGCCAGCAGCGAATCAGGGGGCGGTACGCAGTATTTT.

The chain recombines TRBV6-5 with TRBJ1-1; 9 bases are shared with TRBD1. The CDR3 consists of 15 residues. Germline V lookup: CDR1 MNHEY, CDR2 SVGAGI. Trimming removed 5 bases from V and 5 bases from J; junction bases left unmatched: 9. In DNA form, the CDR3 reads TGTGCCAGCAGTCATAGAAAACAGGGGGCGACTGAAGCTTTCTTT. It yields the protein CASSHRKQGATEAFF.

The chain employs TRBV20-1 and TRBJ1-2; the match to TRBD1 covers 9 bases. Germline CDR1 DFQATT, CDR2 SNEGSKA (reference sequence). V shed 3 bases, J shed 4 bases, and the junction held 6 bases outside the gene matches. This CDR3 is 14 amino acids long. This CDR3 is CSASRTGEGYGYTF. The CDR3 nucleotides read TGCAGTGCTAGTCGGACAGGGGAGGGCTATGGCTACACCTTC.

The chain couples TRBV3-1 (or the pseudogene TRBV3-2) to TRBJ1-3; perhaps TRBD1 as D (6 bases). V was clipped by 4 bases and J by 4 bases, with 14 bases between them. The length of the CDR3 is 15 residues. Germline V lookup: CDR1 LGHDT, CDR2 YNNKEL (reference sequence). DNA for the CDR3: TGTGCCAGCAGCCTCTGGGACACAGCCGGAAACACCATATATTTT. Translating gives CASSLWDTAGNTIYF.

The J gene is TRBJ1-3, the V gene TRBV27, with 9 nucleotides matching TRBD1. With 6 bases clipped from V and 4 bases from J, the junction kept 7 bases outside the gene matches. CDR3 size: 15 residues. Germline V gene data show CDR1 as MNHEY and CDR2 as SMNVEV (reference sequence). The CDR3 here is CASRQQGAEGNTIYF. In DNA form, the CDR3 reads TGTGCCAGCAGACAACAGGGGGCTGAAGGAAACACCATATATTTT.

This chain uses TRBV27 with TRBJ1-6; 8 bases fit TRBD1. Trimming took 6 bases from V and 10 from J; bases not matched to a gene: 5. The CDR3 sequence is 13 residues long. Germline CDR1 MNHEY, CDR2 SMNVEV (reference sequence). DNA for the CDR3: TGTGCCAGCAGCCGGGACAGGCTATCACCCCTCCACTTT. Amino acid sequence: CASSRDRLSPLHF.

The V gene is TRBV5-4, the J gene TRBJ2-5; possibly TRBD1 for D (7 bases). The CDR3 is 15 amino acids. V was clipped by 1 base and J by 5 bases, with 15 bases between them. The germline V gene encodes CDR1 SGHNT and CDR2 YYREEE (reference sequence). CDR3 bases: TGTGCCAGCAGCTTGCGACTGTCAGGGGGGGAGACCCAGTACTTC. Translating it yields CASSLRLSGGETQYF. Variable domain in full (rest from reference TRBV5-4 and TRBJ2-5): ETGVTQSPTHLIKTRGQQVTLRCSSQSGHNTVSWYQQALGQGPQFIFQYYREEENGRGNFPPRFSGLQFPNYSSELNVNALELDDSALYLCASSLRLSGGETQYFGPGTRLLVL.

V and J are TRBV30 and TRBJ2-1; no clear D gene. The CDR3 is 12 amino acids. CDR1 and CDR2 (germline): GTSNPN, SVGIG (reference sequence). Trimming took 2 bases from V and 10 from J, leaving 12 bases between them. Written as DNA, the CDR3 is TGTGCCTGGAGTTATATGACTGGAGAGCAGTTCTTC. The encoded protein is CAWSYMTGEQFF.

This clone appeared once. This rearrangement joins TRBV7-3 to TRBJ2-3; 8 bases align to TRBD2. Germline V gene lookup returns CDR1 SGHTA and CDR2 FQGTGA. The CDR3 extends over 15 amino acids. Trimming removed 5 bases from V and 5 bases from J; junction bases left unmatched: 9. The CDR3 sequence: CASSPSRTSLDTQYF. CDR3 nucleotide sequence: TGTGCCAGCAGCCCGAGCCGGACTAGCCTAGATACGCAGTATTTT.

This clone has a handful of counts. This chain uses TRBV19 with TRBJ2-3, with 9 bases that match TRBD1. Trimming took 9 bases from V and 3 from J; bases not matched to a gene: 16. CDR1 is LNHDA and CDR2 is SQIVND in the germline V gene (reference sequence). CDR3 length: 17 amino acids. CDR3 nucleotides: TGTGCCAGCCGGGACAGGGTTCGAGTGGGGGAGACAGATACGCAGTATTTT. This gives the protein CASRDRVRVGETDTQYF.

This rearrangement joins TRBV6-6 to TRBJ1-1; D possibly corresponds to TRBD1 (6 bases). The CDR3 extends over 13 amino acids. Trimming shortened V by 5 bases and J by 11 bases, and 18 bases separated the two germline ends. Germline V gives CDR1 MNHNY, CDR2 SVGAGI (reference sequence). CDR3 sequence reads: CASSATGGSVAFF. In DNA form, the CDR3 reads TGTGCCAGCAGTGCTACGGGGGGCAGCGTGGCTTTCTTT.

This clone was seen just once. The V and J genes are TRBV5-1 and TRBJ2-7, with 11 bases matching TRBD2. J lost 4 bases, V lost 2 bases, and 5 bases had no gene match. This CDR3 region has 15 residues. Germline-derived CDR1 and CDR2 are SGHRS and YFSETQ. The CDR3 nucleotides are TGCGCCAGCAGCTTAACCGGGACTAGCGGTTACGAGCAGTACTTC. Protein sequence: CASSLTGTSGYEQYF.

V and J are TRBV5-1 and TRBJ1-6, with 7 bases that match TRBD1. The CDR3 sequence is 14 residues long. CDR1 and CDR2 (germline): SGHRS, YFSETQ. The V segment lost 3 bases and the J segment 5 bases; nucleotides outside the gene matches: 2. The CDR3 sequence: CASSSGTDNSPLHF. The CDR3 nucleotides read TGCGCCAGCAGCTCCGGGACAGATAATTCACCCCTCCACTTT.

The V and J genes are TRBV11-3 and TRBJ2-3; 7 bases line up with TRBD1. The V gene end was trimmed by 2 bases and the J gene end by 3 bases; junction bases not matched to a gene: 8. The germline gives CDR1 SGHNT, CDR2 YENEEA. This CDR3 is 16 amino acids long. The CDR3 spells CASSLSTGQITDTQYF. CDR3 sequence (DNA): TGTGCCAGCAGCTTATCAACGGGACAGATAACAGATACGCAGTATTTT.

The V and J genes are TRBV30 and TRBJ2-1, with D possibly being TRBD1 or TRBD2 (6 bases each). Germline assignment: CDR1 GTSNPN and CDR2 SVGIG (reference sequence). The CDR3 contains 13 residues. V lost 5 bases and J 0 bases, leaving 8 bases between the germline ends. The CDR3 nucleotides read TGTGCCTGGGGGGGGCTCTCCTACAATGAGCAGTTCTTC. Translating gives CAWGGLSYNEQFF.

The chain employs TRBV5-1 and TRBJ2-5; the match to TRBD1 covers 8 bases. Trimming at V came to 0 bases and at J to 2 bases, leaving 6 bases not matched to a gene. This CDR3 spans 16 amino acids. Germline loops: CDR1 SGHRS, CDR2 YFSETQ. CDR3 nucleotide sequence: TGCGCCAGCAGCTTGGGACTTGGACAGGGACAAGAGACCCAGTACTTC. Residues: CASSLGLGQGQETQYF. Full variable domain (outside the CDR3, taken from reference TRBV5-1 and TRBJ2-5): KAGVTQTPRYLIKTRGQQVTLSCSPISGHRSVSWYQQTPGQGLQFLFEYFSETQRNKGNFPGRFSGRQFSNSRSEMNVSTLELGDSALYLCASSLGLGQGQETQYFGPGTRLLVL.

V gene TRBV30 combines with J gene TRBJ2-7; no reliable D call. Trimming removed 5 bases at V and 4 bases at J, with 9 bases between. The CDR3 sequence is 11 residues long. The germline V gene encodes CDR1 GTSNPN and CDR2 SVGIG (reference sequence). The CDR3 DNA reads as TGTGCCTGGCGCAACAGTTACGAGCAGTACTTC. Encoded protein: CAWRNSYEQYF.

The chain uses TRBV3-1 (or the pseudogene TRBV3-2) and TRBJ1-2, with D unclear. In germline, CDR1 is LGHDT, CDR2 YNNKEL (reference sequence). The V gene lost 4 bases and the J gene lost 3 bases, with 9 bases spanning the gap. This CDR3 has 13 residues. In nucleotides, the CDR3 is TGTGCCAGCAGCCCAGACGTTGACTATGGCTACACCTTC. Encoded protein: CASSPDVDYGYTF.